The sequence of this T cell receptor beta chain was determined in a study of cytomegalovirus exposure and HLA in healthy donors. Trimming removed 5 bases from V and 11 bases from J, with 15 bases in between. CDR1 and CDR2 from the germline V gene are SGHTA and FQGNSA. The CDR3 totals 13 residues. PCR involved 60 Vbeta and 13 Jbeta primers. This table comes from immunoSEQ multiplex PCR, and its TCRdb copy is limited to in-frame clones, with some not included. The data hold 100,000 to 150,000 clones, with roughly 79% observed a single time. The receptor was derived from a woman in her thirties or forties in good health and CMV-seronegative. The chain uses TRBV7-2 and TRBJ1-4, with D unresolved. Sequenced input: PBMCs. CDR3 bases: TGTGCCAGCAGCACCCCCGGTTCTTTTAAACTGTTTTTT. Amino acid sequence: CASSTPGSFKLFF.